The clone carrying this TCR beta chain turned up a few times. What it binds is unknown. Purity exceeding 95% was reached by all sorted populations. The study reverse transcribed the entire isolated RNA, so it sequenced expressed TCRB transcripts. Data came from immunoSEQ multiplex PCR; TCRdb stores just in-frame clones and leaves some out. The data show hundreds of thousands of clones, around 16% seen once. The data are from a study of beta chain features in type 1 diabetes. Overall study results and limits: Resolution of whether HLA type affects TCRB rearrangement was not achieved here. Comparison showed that naive, central memory and Treg TCRB repertoires appeared more similar among patients than among healthy donors. TCRB CDR3s were moderately but significantly shorter in Type 1 diabetes patients in all four CD4+ subsets.

This CDR3 spans 15 amino acids. Losses at the gene ends were 6 bases for V and 4 bases for J; bases not matched to a gene: 11. From germline, CDR1 is MNHEY and CDR2 SVGAGI. This TCR was recovered from a man aged 18 to 29 in good health. The V call is TRBV6-5, the J call TRBJ1-1, with TRBD1 identical over 7 bases. Sequenced material: naive CD4+ T cells from blood. CDR3 loop: CASRISGGRITEAFF. The CDR3 nucleotides read TGTGCCAGCAGGATCTCAGGGGGACGGATCACTGAAGCTTTCTTT.